This T cell receptor (beta chain) was captured in a study of control samples from healthy donors and cancer patients. This CDR3 is 16 amino acids long. V was trimmed by 0 bases and J by 4 bases, leaving 14 bases between them. Germline loops: CDR1 ENHRY, CDR2 SYGVKD. Profiling relied on immunoSEQ multiplex PCR, and the TCRdb table lists in-frame clones only, not all of them. The sample yields about 77,000 clones, roughly 92% seen once. This sequence was found in a woman aged 60-70 years in good health. Sample: blood. This chain links TRBV10-3 with TRBJ2-3, with D maybe TRBD2 (5 bases). This CDR3 is CAISESGFSGADTQYF. CDR3 in DNA: TGTGCCATCAGTGAGTCGGGGTTTTCCGGGGCAGATACGCAGTATTTT.